In its sample, the clone carrying this T cell receptor beta chain was seen a few times. The data stem from a study of blood T cell repertoires in COVID-19. This CDR3 has 15 residues. Germline CDR1 LGHNA, CDR2 YNFKEQ. V shed 6 bases, J shed 2 bases, and the junction held 6 bases outside the gene matches. Clones were sequenced by immunoSEQ multiplex PCR, and TCRdb holds only the in-frame ones, with some missing. The sample carries approximately 80,000 clones, 70% to 90% recorded once. This sequence joins TRBV4-2 and TRBJ2-3; 9 positions match TRBD2. The receptor was derived from a man in his fifties or sixties with COVID-19, enrolled during active disease. The material sequenced was peripheral blood. In nucleotides, the CDR3 is TGTGCCAGCAGTCTAGGGACTAGCATCACAGATACGCAGTATTTT. It yields the protein CASSLGTSITDTQYF.